Presented here are 25 T cell receptor beta chains from one specimen sequenced in a study of PD-1 blockade in classical Hodgkin lymphoma (dated by TCRdb to between 2020 and 2021). The library relied on the immunoSEQ multiplex PCR assay. TCRdb's version of the immuneACCESS table is confined to in-frame rearrangements and falls short of the full clone set. An unresolved V gene accounts for under half of the shortfall where checked; the remainder is of unknown origin. For this sample there are 90,000 to 130,000 clones; 80% to 90% appear just once. Of the sample, about 20% is held by the ten largest clones. The sample's time point label is to be understood as: cycle 2 day 1 (C2D1) of nivolumab. All trial patients had relapsed after autologous stem cell transplantation, with cohorts A, B and C differing in prior brentuximab vedotin exposure. The specimen comprised peripheral blood mononuclear cells (PBMCs), sampled before the second cycle of nivolumab. These receptor sequences come from a human donor with classical Hodgkin lymphoma.

The rearrangement links TRBV27 to TRBJ2-1, with 8 bases identical to TRBD2. Trimming at V came to 3 bases and at J to 5 bases, leaving 9 bases not matched to a gene. Germline V gene data show CDR1 as MNHEY and CDR2 as SMNVEV (reference sequence). The CDR3 loop spans 16 amino acids. CDR3 sequence: CASSFKRERRNNEQFF. CDR3 coding DNA: TGTGCCAGCAGTTTCAAGCGGGAGAGGCGAAACAATGAGCAGTTCTTC.

The chain uses TRBV5-1 and TRBJ1-2, with D possibly TRBD1 on 5 matching bases. Trimming cost V 6 bases and J 6 bases, with 18 bases left between them. Germline CDR1 and CDR2: SGHRS and YFSETQ. This CDR3 contains 14 residues. CDR3 loop: CASKGRQGENGYTF. As DNA, the CDR3 is TGCGCCAGCAAGGGTAGGCAGGGCGAAAATGGCTACACCTTC.

This clone was seen a few times. J is TRBJ1-2 and V is TRBV14; D possibly corresponds to TRBD1 (5 bases). Germline assignment: CDR1 SGHDN and CDR2 FVKESK. V gave up 0 bases and J gave up 4 bases, with 15 bases separating them. The CDR3 has 16 residues. This chain's CDR3 is CASSQDFVGPLYGYTF. The DNA of the CDR3 is TGTGCCAGCAGCCAAGATTTCGTGGGACCGCTCTATGGCTACACCTTC.

This chain connects TRBV7-8 to TRBJ2-1; 9 bases match TRBD1. J was trimmed by 3 bases and V by 6 bases; bases with no gene match: 3. The germline V gene encodes CDR1 SGHVS and CDR2 FQNEAQ. The CDR3 runs to 14 residues. The CDR3 sequence: CASRDRGIYNEQFF. In DNA, the CDR3 is TGTGCCAGCAGGGACAGGGGAATCTACAATGAGCAGTTCTTC.

The V call is TRBV11-3, the J call TRBJ2-1; 8 bases are shared with TRBD2. V gave up 1 base and J gave up 8 bases; unmatched junction bases: 7. CDR1 is SGHNT and CDR2 is YENEEA in the germline V gene. The CDR3 is 15 amino acids. The CDR3 DNA is TGTGCCAGCAGCTTAGGAGCGGGAGAGGTTTATGAGCAGTTCTTC. Amino acid sequence: CASSLGAGEVYEQFF.

This chain uses TRBV5-6 with TRBJ1-2; D perhaps matches TRBD1 (6 bases). The CDR3 spans 14 residues. CDR1 is SGHDT and CDR2 is YYEEEE in the germline V gene. The ends were cut back, 0 bases at V and 6 bases at J, with 12 bases in the middle. The CDR3 sequence: CASSLVGGSDGYTF. The CDR3 DNA follows: TGTGCCAGCAGCTTGGTGGGGGGCTCGGATGGCTACACCTTC.

This clone was detected only a few times. The chain is built from TRBV19 and TRBJ2-7; D might be TRBD1 (5 bases). The CDR3 extends over 14 amino acids. The germline gives CDR1 LNHDA, CDR2 SQIVND (reference sequence). V was trimmed by 1 base and J by 3 bases, leaving 10 bases between them. CDR3 in amino acids: CASSIVVGHYEQYF. Here the CDR3 DNA reads TGTGCCAGTAGTATAGTGGTCGGACACTACGAGCAGTACTTC.

The chain combines TRBV15 with TRBJ1-4; D call uncertain. V shed 2 bases and J shed 3 bases, with 13 bases lying between them. CDR3 length: 16 residues. Germline V lookup: CDR1 LNHNV, CDR2 YYDKDF (reference sequence). The CDR3 region is CATSRLKGRPNEKLFF. The CDR3, as DNA: TGTGCCACCAGCAGATTAAAAGGGCGGCCTAATGAAAAACTGTTTTTT.

This chain links TRBV19 with TRBJ1-5, with D perhaps matching TRBD1 (5 bases). In germline, CDR1 is LNHDA, CDR2 SQIVND (reference sequence). V gave up 6 bases and J gave up 0 bases, with 12 bases separating them. The CDR3 is 15 residues long. The CDR3 sequence: CASSRDYYSNQPQHF. The CDR3, as DNA: TGTGCCAGTAGCCGGGACTACTATAGCAATCAGCCCCAGCATTTT. Based on the CDR3 plus reference TRBV19 and TRBJ1-5, the full variable domain is DGGITQSPKYLFRKEGQNVTLSCEQNLNHDAMYWYRQDPGQGLRLIYYSQIVNDFQKGDIAEGYSVSREKKESFPLTVTSAQKNPTAFYLCASSRDYYSNQPQHFGDGTRLSIL.

The chain carries TRBV14 and TRBJ2-7; 9 bases fit TRBD2. Unmatched junction bases numbered 15, after V lost 8 bases and J lost 7 bases. Germline V gene sequence: CDR1 SGHDN, CDR2 FVKESK. This CDR3 has 15 amino acids. In DNA, the CDR3 is TGTGCCAGCCGATTAGCGGGAGAGGCGGTCTGGGAGCAGTACTTC. As protein: CASRLAGEAVWEQYF.

The chain recombines TRBV19 with TRBJ2-2; 11 nucleotides agree with TRBD1. The ends lost 7 bases at V and 5 bases at J; junction bases unmatched: 3. The length of the CDR3 is 14 residues. Germline loops: CDR1 LNHDA, CDR2 SQIVND (reference sequence). DNA for the CDR3: TGTGCCAGTATGCGGGACAGGGGGACCGGGGAGCTGTTTTTT. Translating it yields CASMRDRGTGELFF.

This chain joins TRBV6-1 and TRBJ1-1; D not resolved. The germline gives CDR1 MNHNS, CDR2 SASEGT. The CDR3 runs to 13 residues. V was shortened by 6 bases and J by 0 bases, with 8 bases between the two germline ends. The CDR3: CASSLILNTEAFF. DNA for the CDR3: TGTGCCAGCAGCCTCATCCTGAACACTGAAGCTTTCTTT.

The chain uses TRBV5-4 and TRBJ1-4; D is uncertain. This CDR3 is 14 amino acids long. V shed 0 bases and J shed 0 bases, with 3 bases lying between them. Germline V lookup: CDR1 SGHNT, CDR2 YYREEE (reference sequence). The CDR3 coding sequence is TGTGCCAGCAGCTTGGGTGCAACTAATGAAAAACTGTTTTTT. The encoded protein is CASSLGATNEKLFF.

This clone was counted a single time. The gene calls are TRBV5-1 and TRBJ2-5, with 8 bases aligning to TRBD2. V trimming: 2 bases; J trimming: 2 bases; junction bases outside the gene matches: 17. This CDR3 region has 19 residues. Germline CDR1 SGHRS, CDR2 YFSETQ. CDR3 region: CASSFRLARALGVQETQYF. In DNA, the CDR3 is TGCGCCAGCAGCTTCCGACTAGCGCGAGCCCTAGGGGTACAAGAGACCCAGTACTTC.

The chain joins TRBV4-1 to TRBJ2-7; 8 bases match TRBD2. The V gene end was trimmed by 0 bases and the J gene end by 2 bases; junction bases not matched to a gene: 3. Germline V gene sequence: CDR1 MGHRA, CDR2 YSYEKL. This CDR3 contains 15 residues. CDR3: CASSQEDGRAYEQYF. DNA of the CDR3: TGCGCCAGCAGCCAAGAGGACGGGAGGGCCTACGAGCAGTACTTC.

The J gene is TRBJ1-3, the V gene TRBV6-6; D call uncertain. The germline gives CDR1 MNHNY, CDR2 SVGAGI (reference sequence). The CDR3 is 15 amino acids. Trimming took 0 bases from V and 8 from J, leaving 14 bases between them. The CDR3 here is CASSYSSSRGDTIYF. In DNA, the CDR3 is TGTGCCAGCAGTTACTCTTCCTCCCGTGGGGACACCATATATTTT.

The chain carries TRBV2 and TRBJ2-7, with 10 nucleotides matching TRBD2. CDR3 length: 14 amino acids. Trimming removed 4 bases from V and 3 bases from J; junction bases left unmatched: 3. The V gene's germline CDR1 is SNHLY and CDR2 FYNNEI. In DNA form, the CDR3 reads TGTGCCAGCAGTGGCCTAGCGGGAGTCTACGAGCAGTACTTC. Translating it yields CASSGLAGVYEQYF.

The CDR3 nucleotides are TGTGCCAGCAGCTTAATATTTCATGAGCAGTTCTTC. Protein sequence: CASSLIFHEQFF. The V call is TRBV7-9, the J call TRBJ2-1, with no clear D. Germline assignment: CDR1 SEHNR and CDR2 FQNEAQ (reference sequence). This CDR3 region has 12 residues. Trimming took off 2 bases at V and 8 bases at J, with 7 bases between the two ends.

The genes are TRBV9 and TRBJ2-3, with D unresolved. Between the trimmed V and J ends, which lost 3 bases and 1 base, there was a span of 9 bases. CDR3 length: 14 residues. CDR1 and CDR2 (germline): SGDLS, YYNGEE. The CDR3 loop reads CASSAPNGTDTQYF. CDR3 DNA: TGTGCCAGCAGCGCTCCTAACGGCACAGATACGCAGTATTTT.

This clone was counted a single time. This chain joins TRBV7-9 and TRBJ2-7; TRBD1 might be the D (5 bases). Germline V gives CDR1 SEHNR, CDR2 FQNEAQ (reference sequence). CDR3 size: 14 residues. The germline V and J ends were trimmed by 3 bases and 0 bases, with 9 bases remaining between them. The CDR3 spells CASSFAGISYEQYF. The CDR3 coding sequence is TGTGCCAGCAGCTTTGCAGGGATCTCCTACGAGCAGTACTTC.

The chain is built from TRBV6-5 and TRBJ2-7; the match to TRBD1 covers 7 bases. V gave up 2 bases and J gave up 0 bases; unmatched junction bases: 7. Germline V gene sequence: CDR1 MNHEY, CDR2 SVGAGI. The CDR3 consists of 16 residues. This CDR3 is CASSYPLGGSSYEQYF. In DNA form, the CDR3 reads TGTGCCAGCAGTTACCCTTTAGGGGGCTCCTCCTACGAGCAGTACTTC.

The genes are TRBV30 and TRBJ2-4; tentatively, D is TRBD1 or TRBD2 (5 bases each). The CDR3 is 15 residues long. Between the trimmed V and J ends, which lost 2 bases and 3 bases, there was a span of 14 bases. Germline CDR1 is GTSNPN and CDR2 is SVGIG (reference sequence). CDR3 sequence reads: CAWSPRGLVKNIQYF. As DNA, the CDR3 is TGTGCCTGGAGTCCCCGGGGCTTGGTCAAAAACATTCAGTACTTC.

V usage is TRBV4-2 and J usage is TRBJ1-2, with TRBD1 as a possible D gene (5 bases). This CDR3 spans 15 amino acids. V lost 6 bases, J lost 3 bases, and 17 bases lay in between. Per the germline V gene, CDR1 is LGHNA and CDR2 is YNFKEQ. The CDR3 DNA reads TGTGCCAGCAGACGGCGGCAGGGCGATGACTATGGCTACACCTTC. Protein product: CASRRRQGDDYGYTF.

The rearrangement uses TRBV4-1 and TRBJ2-1; TRBD2 aligns across 7 bases. This CDR3 contains 16 residues. Germline V gene sequence: CDR1 MGHRA, CDR2 YSYEKL. The ends lost 4 bases at V and 6 bases at J; junction bases unmatched: 12. The CDR3 region has the DNA TGCGCCAGCAGCCGGTTAGGCGGGGTAGCGGGCAATGAGCAGTTCTTC. It yields the protein CASSRLGGVAGNEQFF.

The CDR3 bases are TGTGCCAGCAGTCCACGACAGGGCGGCATATCAGCTTTCTTT. Amino acids: CASSPRQGGISAFF. V is TRBV6-5 and J is TRBJ1-1, with 7 bases matching TRBD1. After removal of 5 bases from V and 10 bases from J, the junction contained 13 bases not matched to a gene. Germline loops: CDR1 MNHEY, CDR2 SVGAGI. The CDR3 runs 14 residues.